These 5 T cell receptor beta chains were sequenced from one sample in a study of T cell repertoires in cytomegalovirus infection (dated by TCRdb to between 2018 and 2021). Their target antigens are unknown. The treatment or condition label on this specimen signifies: in vitro stimulation with specific CMV peptide epitopes to enrich CMV-specific T cells. Sequencing instrument: Illumina HiSeq 1500. TCRdb passed the public sequencing reads through fastp at Q25 and MiXCR, retaining productive beta sequences. Each CDR3 protein appears once, grouped with its most common genes and DNA. Within this sample are some 350,000 distinct CDR3 sequences, with about 35% of them counted one time only. The ten largest clones add up to roughly 12% of the sample. The source material was cultured PBMCs, sampled from culture after CMV antigen stimulation. All receptors come from a human donor in good health (CMV status not recorded). Some clones in this sample may be carry-over from other donors' samples.

This clonotype has ten or more counts. The V and J genes are TRBV7-9 and TRBJ2-1; D remains unclear. Per germline, CDR1 SEHNR and CDR2 FQNEAQ (reference sequence). CDR3 length: 15 amino acids. The V and J ends lost 3 bases and 5 bases respectively, with 14 bases between them. The CDR3 reads CASSFPSPRDNEQFF. The DNA of the CDR3 is TGTGCCAGCAGCTTCCCCTCTCCAAGGGACAATGAGCAGTTCTTC.

This clonotype was observed a few times. The V and J genes are TRBV7-8 and TRBJ2-1; 8 bases are shared with TRBD2. Germline V gene data show CDR1 as SGHVS and CDR2 as FQNEAQ. V was clipped by 6 bases and J by 9 bases; unmatched bases: 13. The CDR3 loop spans 15 amino acids. The CDR3 sequence: CASSSTGTRAVEQFF. The CDR3 DNA reads as TGTGCCAGCAGTTCGACCGGGACTAGGGCGGTTGAGCAGTTCTTC.

The chain couples TRBV4-1 to TRBJ2-7; 12 nucleotides align to TRBD1. This CDR3 contains 16 residues. CDR1 and CDR2 (germline): MGHRA, YSYEKL. J gave up 7 bases and V 5 bases, and 12 bases lay outside the gene matches. CDR3 in amino acids: CASSYTPGQGAGEQYF. The CDR3 DNA reads as TGCGCCAGCAGCTATACTCCGGGACAGGGGGCCGGGGAGCAGTACTTC.

This clonotype turned up a few times. The chain recombines TRBV6-6 with TRBJ2-1; 8 bases agree with TRBD2. Trimming cost V 0 bases and J 6 bases; bases outside gene matches: 4. The germline CDR1 and CDR2 sequences are MNHNY and SVGAGI (reference sequence). The CDR3 has 15 residues. The CDR3 DNA sequence: TGTGCCAGCAGTTACTCGCGGGGACTAGTCAATGAGCAGTTCTTC. It encodes CASSYSRGLVNEQFF.

This chain links TRBV19 with TRBJ1-2; TRBD1 matches 7 bases. Trimming cost V 6 bases and J 3 bases; bases outside gene matches: 7. The CDR3 covers 14 residues. Germline CDR1 and CDR2: LNHDA and SQIVND (reference sequence). In DNA, the CDR3 is TGTGCCAGTAGCGACAGGGTTACGGACTATGGCTACACCTTC. This translates into CASSDRVTDYGYTF.